This T cell receptor beta chain is drawn from a study of Graves' ophthalmopathy and Graves' hyperthyroidism (dated by TCRdb to the late 2010s). Background for the entire study: Peripheral blood was collected at initial diagnosis, before any treatment. The study used signatures of the TCR beta repertoire to tell Graves' ophthalmopathy apart from Graves' hyperthyroidism and to predict which patients would progress to ophthalmopathy. In total, under 150 blood samples were TCR-sequenced: 43 ophthalmopathy, some 80 hyperthyroidism and approximately 17 hyperthyroidism-to-ophthalmopathy patients. To explore V-J signatures that separate ophthalmopathy from hyperthyroidism, a discovery set of about a hundred patients was enrolled, consisting of approximately 44 with ophthalmopathy and fewer than 60 with stable hyperthyroidism. An independent validation cohort comprised 18 hyperthyroidism patients and some 16 patients who later progressed from hyperthyroidism to ophthalmopathy. T-cell repertoires of thyroid tissue and blood were compared in 5 or 6 hyperthyroidism patients. After sampling, hyperthyroidism patients received methimazole starting at 30 mg daily, and ophthalmopathy patients received high-dose intravenous methylprednisolone. The approximately 95 discovery patients were divided at random into training and test sets in a 7:3 ratio.

Study-wide findings and limitations: Among expanded thyroid clonotypes with frequency above 0.001, most also showed up in blood, which suggests that blood repertoires may reflect the thyroid immune response. In cross-validation, the 13-signature model distinguished ophthalmopathy from stable hyperthyroidism with about 89% sensitivity and approximately 81% specificity, while in the test set the corresponding values were around 79% and 71%. No statistical method was used to predetermine the sample size, and group allocation was not hidden from the investigators. In validation, the model predicted ophthalmopathy progression with about 71% sensitivity and approximately 78% specificity; approximately 12 predicted patients were CT-confirmed with GO in a median of approximately 6.5 months.

Ophthalmopathy patients were characterized by moderately to severely active disease, a Clinical Activity Score of at least 3, a NOSPECS grade of at least 4, and a disease duration under 3 months. Anyone with other autoimmune diseases, uncontrolled infections, pregnancy or lactation was excluded from the study. Diagnosis relied on clinical symptoms, serum thyroxine, TRAb, thyroid ultrasound and orbital computed tomography. Ficoll-Paque density gradient centrifugation was used to isolate PBMCs from 8.5 to 10 ml of fresh peripheral blood. Trizol reagent was used to extract the total RNA, and its quality was then checked on an Agilent 2100 Bioanalyzer. About this clonotype: It lacks a known antigen. Base qualities are missing; no much larger clone stands one base away.

Including cysteine and phenylalanine, the CDR3 has 13 amino acids. The entry retains the CDR3 DNA only, 39 bases that are in frame from base 1. Trimming takes 5 bases from V and 6 bases from J, and the germline ends sit 13 bases apart. CDR1 and CDR2 were assigned from the germline V gene as SGHTA and FQGTGA. TCR beta CDR3 regions were amplified from RNA transcripts for repertoire sequencing. HTBI primers and the Qiagen OneStep RT-PCR kit were used in a first-round RT-PCR, which was followed by a second-round multiplex PCR, size selection and purification. Sequencing of the libraries was carried out on an Illumina HiSeq2000 in paired-end mode with 100 bp reads. On the authors' methods: SOAPnuke was used to process the reads, throwing out any read that had adapters, had uncalled bases, had a mean Phred below 15, or lacked an exact constant-primer or identifier match. COPE v1.2.5 was used to merge high-quality paired reads. Each unique nucleotide sequence was defined as a clonotype, and clonotypes were aligned to IMGT TRB V, D and J references with MiTCR v1.1. Analysis was restricted to V-J combinations with a frequency above 0.0001, which covered 99.2% of repertoires. A TCR clonal expansion and chaos score per V-J combination was defined as the ratio of F50 clonal expansion to chaos observed in the TCRdist matrix. Features were reduced by Welch's t-statistics and random forest to some 13 V-J combinations, which fed a naive Bayes classifier. Thyroid-blood repertoire similarity was quantified with the Morisita-Horn index. TCRdb cleaned the public reads at Q25 with fastp, built clones with MiXCR and kept in-frame beta chains. Rows with a matching CDR3 protein are joined into one entry that keeps the most common DNA and genes. The V and J calls shown here were made by TCRdb, not taken from the authors' results. This sample comprises roughly 500,000 distinct CDR3 sequences, approximately 15% of them detected only once. The ten top clones hold 9.8% of the sample.

The sequence links TRBV7-3 to TRBJ2-5; the D gene is perhaps TRBD1 or TRBD2, as each covers 5 bases. This TCR was recovered from a woman aged 25 to 45 with Graves' ophthalmopathy. Donor details come from another sample of the same person, matched by shared clones. Sample: blood. The CDR3 region: CASSPGSGKTQYF. In nucleotide form, the sequence is TGTGCCAGCAGCCCAGGGTCGGGGAAGACCCAGTACTTC.